Following are 12 T cell receptor beta chains from one sample sequenced in a study of blood T cells in healthy people across ages. Then a second PCR, running about 7 to 11 cycles, was carried out with a sample-barcoded 5' primer and a J-beta primer mix. TCRdb processed the 5' RACE reads anew with MiXCR; each CDR3 protein has one entry. Of roughly 900,000 distinct CDR3 sequences listed, around 49% are singletons. Sequencing used blood. These receptors all come from a man aged 30 to 39 in good health.

V is TRBV12-3 or TRBV12-4 and J is TRBJ2-1; no reliable D call. Trimming pared 3 bases from V and 9 bases from J, leaving 6 bases between. The CDR3 has 11 residues. CDR3 DNA sequence: TGTGCCAGCAGTTTCGAGGCTGAGCAGTTCTTC. Its translation: CASSFEAEQFF.

J is TRBJ2-1 and V is TRBV5-1; 9 bases are a match to TRBD2. The CDR3 contains 15 residues. V lost 7 bases to trimming and J lost 2 bases; unmatched junction nucleotides: 7. Germline V gives CDR1 SGHRS, CDR2 YFSETQ. The CDR3 loop is CASSRAGGTYNEQFF. The CDR3 coding sequence is TGCGCCAGCTCGAGAGCGGGGGGAACCTACAATGAGCAGTTCTTC.

This clonotype was observed a few times. V gene TRBV4-2 combines with J gene TRBJ2-5; D may be TRBD1 (6 bases). Trimming cost V 1 base and J 11 bases, with 11 bases left between them. CDR3 length equals 12 residues. Germline loops: CDR1 LGHNA, CDR2 YNFKEQ. The CDR3 sequence is CASSQGSGEQYF. CDR3 DNA: TGTGCCAGCAGCCAAGGATCAGGGGAGCAGTACTTC.

The chain has TRBV30 and TRBJ2-1; D ambiguous. Between the trimmed V and J ends, which lost 0 bases and 8 bases, there was a span of 8 bases. The CDR3 totals 12 residues. The germline V gene encodes CDR1 GTSNPN and CDR2 SVGIG (reference sequence). The CDR3 DNA follows: TGTGCCTGGAGTGTAGGCTTATATGAGCAGTTCTTC. It yields the protein CAWSVGLYEQFF. The variable domain in full, completed from reference TRBV30 and TRBJ2-1, reads SQTIHQWPATLVQPVGSPLSLECTVEGTSNPNLYWYRQAAGRGLQLLFYSVGIGQISSEVPQNLSASRPQDRQFILSSKKLLLSDSGFYLCAWSVGLYEQFFGPGTRLTVL.

V gene TRBV4-3 combines with J gene TRBJ1-2; D remains unclear. Germline V lookup: CDR1 LGHNA, CDR2 YSLEER. The CDR3 has 12 amino acids. V was shortened by 1 base and J by 6 bases, with 6 bases between the two germline ends. CDR3 in amino acids: CASSQGVDGYTF. In DNA form, the CDR3 reads TGCGCCAGCAGCCAAGGTGTGGATGGCTACACCTTC.

As concerns this clonotype: A read error may account for a junction end that differs from germline. The chain couples TRBV29-1 to TRBJ1-1; a weak D match, TRBD1 (5 bases). This CDR3 has 15 amino acids. CDR1 is SQVTM and CDR2 is ANQGSEA in the germline V gene. Here the CDR3 reads CSVVFRLGGNTEAFF. Written as DNA, the CDR3 is TGCAGCGTTGTATTCCGATTGGGGGGGAACACTGAGGCTTTCTTT.

The rearrangement uses TRBV14 and TRBJ2-4, with 7 bases fitting TRBD1. TRBJ2-7 matches the DNA end more closely, so the J call is doubtful. Germline-derived CDR1 and CDR2 are SGHDN and FVKESK. The CDR3 runs to 14 residues. The CDR3 DNA reads TGTGCCAGCAGCCGTACTCGACAGGGTGGCGAGCAGTACTTC. Encoded protein: CASSRTRQGGEQYF.

The V call is TRBV6-4, the J call TRBJ1-1; 7 bases are shared with TRBD1. Germline V CDR1 and CDR2: MRHNA, SNTAGT. The CDR3 consists of 15 residues. Germline trimming cut 0 bases from V and 3 bases from J; bases unmatched to any gene: 4. The CDR3 loop is CASSDSLRGDTEAFF. The CDR3 nucleotides read TGTGCCAGCAGTGACTCTCTCAGGGGGGACACTGAAGCTTTCTTT.

This chain uses TRBV7-9 with TRBJ1-2; 7 bases match TRBD1. The CDR3 consists of 14 residues. Germline-derived CDR1 and CDR2 are SEHNR and FQNEAQ (reference sequence). After removal of 5 bases from V and 6 bases from J, the junction contained 9 bases not matched to a gene. The CDR3 sequence is CASSDTGTDDGYTF. The CDR3 DNA follows: TGTGCCAGCAGCGATACCGGGACAGATGATGGCTACACCTTC.

This clonotype was seen more than once but under ten times. CDR3 amino acids: CASSPPAGDTQYF. In nucleotides, the CDR3 is TGTGCCAGCTCCCCCCCGGCGGGAGATACGCAGTATTTT. The chain links TRBV7-2 to TRBJ2-3; perhaps TRBD2 as D (5 bases). This CDR3 comprises 13 residues. Deletions cut 8 bases from V and 5 bases from J, with 14 bases between. Per the germline V gene, CDR1 is SGHTA and CDR2 is FQGNSA.

The rearrangement uses TRBV5-1 and TRBJ2-7, with 8 bases that match TRBD1. This CDR3 is 13 amino acids long. Unmatched junction bases numbered 6, after V lost 4 bases and J lost 6 bases. The germline V gene has CDR1 SGHRS and CDR2 YFSETQ. The CDR3 here is CASSAGQGVEQYF. In DNA, the CDR3 is TGCGCCAGCAGCGCCGGACAGGGAGTCGAGCAGTACTTC.

This clonotype has just a few counts. J is TRBJ1-1 and V is TRBV7-9; 7 positions match TRBD1. The CDR3 runs 14 residues. The germline gives CDR1 SEHNR, CDR2 FQNEAQ (reference sequence). Trimming removed 4 bases from V and 1 base from J; junction bases left unmatched: 3. CDR3 DNA: TGTGCCAGCAGCTCGACAGGGCAGAACACTGAAGCTTTCTTT. Translating it yields CASSSTGQNTEAFF.